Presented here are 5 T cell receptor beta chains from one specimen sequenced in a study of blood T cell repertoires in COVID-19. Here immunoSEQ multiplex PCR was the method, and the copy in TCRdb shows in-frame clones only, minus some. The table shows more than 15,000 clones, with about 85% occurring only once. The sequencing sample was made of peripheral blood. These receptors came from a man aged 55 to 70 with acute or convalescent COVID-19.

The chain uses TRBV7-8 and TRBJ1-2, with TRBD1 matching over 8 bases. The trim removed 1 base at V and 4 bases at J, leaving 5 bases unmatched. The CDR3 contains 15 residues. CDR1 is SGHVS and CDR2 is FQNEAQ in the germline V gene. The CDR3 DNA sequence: TGTGCCAGCAGCTTAGTGAGACAGGGGACCTATGGCTACACCTTC. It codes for CASSLVRQGTYGYTF. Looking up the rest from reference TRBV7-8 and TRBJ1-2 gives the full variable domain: GAGVSQSPRYKVAKRGQDVALRCDPISGHVSLFWYQQALGQGPEFLTYFQNEAQLDKSGLPSDRFFAERPEGSVSTLKIQRTQQEDSAVYLCASSLVRQGTYGYTFGSGTRLTVV.

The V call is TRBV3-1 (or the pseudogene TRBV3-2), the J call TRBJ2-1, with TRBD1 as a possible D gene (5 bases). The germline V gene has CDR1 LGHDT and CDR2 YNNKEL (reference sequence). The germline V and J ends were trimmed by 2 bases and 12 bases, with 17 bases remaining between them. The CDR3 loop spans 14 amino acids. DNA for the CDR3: TGTGCCAGCAGCCAAAGGGGATCTAGTGGTGGGCAGTTCTTC. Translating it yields CASSQRGSSGGQFF.

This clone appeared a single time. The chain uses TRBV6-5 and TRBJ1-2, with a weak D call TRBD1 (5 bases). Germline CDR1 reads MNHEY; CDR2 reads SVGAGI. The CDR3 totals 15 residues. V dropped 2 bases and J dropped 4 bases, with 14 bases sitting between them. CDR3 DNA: TGTGCCAGCAGTTACACTCAGGGTCCTTTCTATGGCTACACCTTC. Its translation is CASSYTQGPFYGYTF.

The CDR3 region is CASSLPGLARKNEQFF. DNA of the CDR3: TGTGCCAGCAGCTTACCTGGACTAGCGCGGAAGAATGAGCAGTTCTTC. The chain employs TRBV5-6 and TRBJ2-1; 9 nucleotides match TRBD2. The V gene's germline CDR1 is SGHDT and CDR2 YYEEEE. The CDR3 contains 16 residues. J was trimmed by 7 bases and V by 2 bases; bases with no gene match: 10. Full variable domain (outside the CDR3, taken from reference TRBV5-6 and TRBJ2-1): DAGVTQSPTHLIKTRGQQVTLRCSPKSGHDTVSWYQQALGQGPQFIFQYYEEEERQRGNFPDRFSGHQFPNYSSELNVNALLLGDSALYLCASSLPGLARKNEQFFGPGTRLTVL.

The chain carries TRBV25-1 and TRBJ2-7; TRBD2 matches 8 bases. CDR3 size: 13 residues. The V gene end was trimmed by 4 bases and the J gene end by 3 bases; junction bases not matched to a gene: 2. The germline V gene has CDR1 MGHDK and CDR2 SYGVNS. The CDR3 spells CASSVAGGYEQYF. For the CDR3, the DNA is TGTGCCAGCAGTGTGGCGGGAGGCTACGAGCAGTACTTC.